This T cell receptor (beta chain) was retrieved from a study of cytomegalovirus exposure and HLA in healthy donors. The V end was cut by 2 bases, the J end by 2 bases, with 7 bases between. CDR1 and CDR2 from the germline V gene are MDHEN and SYDVKM. The CDR3 covers 13 residues. Clones were read by immunoSEQ multiplex PCR, and TCRdb kept only the in-frame ones, dropping some. The table has 200,000 or so clones, approximately 80% seen once; the top ten hold around 15%. The specimen sequenced was PBMCs. The source of this sequence is a young woman in good health and CMV-seropositive. The chain uses TRBV28 and TRBJ2-7; D may be TRBD1 (5 bases). As DNA, the CDR3 is TGTGCCAGCAGTTTAGACAGACCCTACGAGCAGTACTTC. Translating it yields CASSLDRPYEQYF.